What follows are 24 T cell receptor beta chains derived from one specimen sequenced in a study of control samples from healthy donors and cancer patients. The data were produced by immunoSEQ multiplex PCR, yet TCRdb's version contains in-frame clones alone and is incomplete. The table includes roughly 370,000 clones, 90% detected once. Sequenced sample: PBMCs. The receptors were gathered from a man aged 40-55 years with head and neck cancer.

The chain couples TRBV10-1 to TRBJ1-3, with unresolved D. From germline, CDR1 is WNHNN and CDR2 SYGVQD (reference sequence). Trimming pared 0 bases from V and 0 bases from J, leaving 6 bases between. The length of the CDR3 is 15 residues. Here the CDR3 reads CASSESGFSGNTIYF. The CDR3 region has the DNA TGCGCCAGCAGTGAGTCTGGATTCTCTGGAAACACCATATATTTT.

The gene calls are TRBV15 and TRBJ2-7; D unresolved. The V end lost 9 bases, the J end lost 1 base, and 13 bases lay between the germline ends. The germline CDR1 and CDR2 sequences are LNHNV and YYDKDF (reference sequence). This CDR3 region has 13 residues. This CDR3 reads CATSTGVSYEQYF. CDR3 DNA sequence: TGTGCCACTTCGACGGGTGTGTCCTACGAGCAGTACTTC.

CDR3: CASSPRTGSEAFF. The CDR3 DNA reads TGTGCCAGCAGCCCCCGGACAGGGAGTGAAGCTTTCTTT. The chain carries TRBV11-2 and TRBJ1-1; 8 bases match TRBD1. CDR1 SGHAT and CDR2 FQNNGV come from the germline V gene. The CDR3 is 13 amino acids. J lost 7 bases, V lost 5 bases, and 6 bases had no gene match.

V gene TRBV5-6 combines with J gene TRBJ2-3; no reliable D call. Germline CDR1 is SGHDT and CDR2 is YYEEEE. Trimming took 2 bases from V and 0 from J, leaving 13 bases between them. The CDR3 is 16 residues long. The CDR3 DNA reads TGTGCCAGCAGCTTACGTGTCAACCCTAGCACAGATACGCAGTATTTT. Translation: CASSLRVNPSTDTQYF.

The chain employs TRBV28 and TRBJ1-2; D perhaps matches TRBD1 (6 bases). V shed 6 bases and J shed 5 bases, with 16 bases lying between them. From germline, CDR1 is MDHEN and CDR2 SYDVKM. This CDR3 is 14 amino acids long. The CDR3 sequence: CASSRADRPYGYTF. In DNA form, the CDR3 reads TGTGCCAGCAGCCGCGCAGACAGGCCATATGGCTACACCTTC.

DNA of the CDR3: TGCAGCGTTGGACAGGCCTTTGGGGAAAAACTGTTTTTT. This translates into CSVGQAFGEKLFF. J is TRBJ1-4 and V is TRBV29-1; TRBD1 is a possible D gene (6 bases). Trimming pared 4 bases from V and 8 bases from J, leaving 14 bases between. Per germline, CDR1 SQVTM and CDR2 ANQGSEA. The CDR3 has 13 residues.

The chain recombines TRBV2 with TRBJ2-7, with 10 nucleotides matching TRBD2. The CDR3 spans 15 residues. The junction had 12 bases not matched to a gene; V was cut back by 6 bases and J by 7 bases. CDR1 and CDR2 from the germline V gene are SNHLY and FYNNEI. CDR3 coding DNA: TGTGCCAGCAGCGCGCCGGGACTAGCGTTTTGGGAGCAGTACTTC. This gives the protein CASSAPGLAFWEQYF.

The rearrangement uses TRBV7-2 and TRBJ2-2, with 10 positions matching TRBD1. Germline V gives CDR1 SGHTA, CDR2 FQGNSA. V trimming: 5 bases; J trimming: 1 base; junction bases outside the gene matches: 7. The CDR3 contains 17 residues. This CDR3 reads CASSDRGQSENTGELFF. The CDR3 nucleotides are TGTGCCAGCAGCGACAGGGGGCAATCGGAGAACACCGGGGAGCTGTTTTTT.

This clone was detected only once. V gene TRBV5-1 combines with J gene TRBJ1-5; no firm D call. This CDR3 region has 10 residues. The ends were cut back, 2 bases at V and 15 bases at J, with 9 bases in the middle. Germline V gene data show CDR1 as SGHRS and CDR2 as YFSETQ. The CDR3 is CASSLDRVHF. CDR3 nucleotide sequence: TGCGCCAGCAGCTTAGATCGGGTGCATTTT.

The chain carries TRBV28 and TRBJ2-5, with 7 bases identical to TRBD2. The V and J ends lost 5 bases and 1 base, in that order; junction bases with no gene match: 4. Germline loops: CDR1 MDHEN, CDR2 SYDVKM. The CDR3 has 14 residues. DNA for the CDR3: TGTGCCAGCAGTGTGACGGGGGGCCAAGAGACCCAGTACTTC. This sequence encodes CASSVTGGQETQYF.

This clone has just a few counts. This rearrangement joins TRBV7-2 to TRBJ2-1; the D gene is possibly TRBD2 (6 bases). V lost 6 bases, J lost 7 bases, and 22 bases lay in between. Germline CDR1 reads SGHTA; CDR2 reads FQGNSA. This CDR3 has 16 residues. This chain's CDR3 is CASRFRGDSITNEQFF. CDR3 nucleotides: TGTGCCAGCAGATTTCGAGGGGACTCAATAACTAATGAGCAGTTCTTC.

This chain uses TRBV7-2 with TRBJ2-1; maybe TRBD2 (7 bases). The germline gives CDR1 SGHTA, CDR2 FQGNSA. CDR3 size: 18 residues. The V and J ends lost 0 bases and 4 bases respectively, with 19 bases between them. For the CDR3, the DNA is TGTGCCAGCAGCTTAGCCTCCGGGGGGCGGGTGAGATACAATGAGCAGTTCTTC. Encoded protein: CASSLASGGRVRYNEQFF. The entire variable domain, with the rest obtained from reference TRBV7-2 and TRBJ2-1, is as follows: GAGVSQSPSNKVTEKGKDVELRCDPISGHTALYWYRQSLGQGLEFLIYFQGNSAPDKSGLPSDRFSAERTGGSVSTLTIQRTQQEDSAVYLCASSLASGGRVRYNEQFFGPGTRLTVL.

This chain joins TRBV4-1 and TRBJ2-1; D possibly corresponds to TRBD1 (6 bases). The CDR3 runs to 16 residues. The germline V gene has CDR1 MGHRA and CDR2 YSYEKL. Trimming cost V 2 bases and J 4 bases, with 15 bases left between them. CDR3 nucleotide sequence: TGCGCCAGCAGCCAACCAGCAAAGGACAGATACAATGAGCAGTTCTTC. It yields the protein CASSQPAKDRYNEQFF.

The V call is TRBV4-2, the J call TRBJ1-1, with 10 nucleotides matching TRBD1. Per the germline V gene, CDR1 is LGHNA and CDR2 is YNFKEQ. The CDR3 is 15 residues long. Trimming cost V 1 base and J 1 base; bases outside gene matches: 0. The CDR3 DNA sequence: TGTGCCAGCAGCCAAGGGACAGGGGGGAACACTGAAGCTTTCTTT. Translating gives CASSQGTGGNTEAFF.

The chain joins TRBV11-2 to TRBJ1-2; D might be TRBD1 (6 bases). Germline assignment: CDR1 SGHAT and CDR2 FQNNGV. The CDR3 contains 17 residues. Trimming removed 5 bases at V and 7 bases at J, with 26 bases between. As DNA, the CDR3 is TGTGCCAGCAGCCACAAATGGACAGAGCCGAGGGGTATTGGCTACACCTTC. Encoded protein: CASSHKWTEPRGIGYTF.

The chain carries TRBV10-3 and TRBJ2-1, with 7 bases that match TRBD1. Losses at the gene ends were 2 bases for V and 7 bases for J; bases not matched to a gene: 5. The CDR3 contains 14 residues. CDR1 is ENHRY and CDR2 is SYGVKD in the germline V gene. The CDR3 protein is CAISETGARNEQFF. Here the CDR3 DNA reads TGTGCCATCAGTGAGACAGGGGCCAGGAATGAGCAGTTCTTC.

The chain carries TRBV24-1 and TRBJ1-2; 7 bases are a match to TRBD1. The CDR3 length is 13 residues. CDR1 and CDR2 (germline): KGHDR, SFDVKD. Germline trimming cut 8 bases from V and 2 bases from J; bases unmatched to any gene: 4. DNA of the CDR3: TGTGCCACCACCCGGACAGGCAACTATGGCTACACCTTC. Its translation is CATTRTGNYGYTF.

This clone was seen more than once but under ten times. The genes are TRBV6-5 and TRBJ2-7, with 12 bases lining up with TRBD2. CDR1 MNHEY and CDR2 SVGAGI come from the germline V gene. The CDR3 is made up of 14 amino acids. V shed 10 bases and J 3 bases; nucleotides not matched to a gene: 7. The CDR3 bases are TGTGCCACCTCACGACTAGCGGGAGTCTACGAGCAGTACTTC. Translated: CATSRLAGVYEQYF.

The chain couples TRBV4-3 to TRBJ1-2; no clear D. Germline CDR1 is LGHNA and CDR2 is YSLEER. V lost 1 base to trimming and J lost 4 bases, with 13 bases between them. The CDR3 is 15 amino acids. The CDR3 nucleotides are TGCGCCAGCAGCCAAGCGATCGGGGTTTTCTATGGCTACACCTTC. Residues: CASSQAIGVFYGYTF.

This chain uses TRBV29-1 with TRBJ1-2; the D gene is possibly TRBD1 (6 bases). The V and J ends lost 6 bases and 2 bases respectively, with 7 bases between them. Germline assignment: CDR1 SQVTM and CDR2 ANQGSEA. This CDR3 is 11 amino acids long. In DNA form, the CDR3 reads TGCAGCGTCGGACAGAACTATGGCTACACCTTC. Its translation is CSVGQNYGYTF.

CDR3 amino acids: CASSPTTGFYAYEQYF. CDR3 DNA: TGCGCCAGCAGCCCTACGACGGGGTTCTATGCCTACGAGCAGTACTTC. The rearrangement uses TRBV5-1 and TRBJ2-7; perhaps TRBD2 as D (5 bases). The ends were cut back, 4 bases at V and 2 bases at J, with 19 bases in the middle. The CDR3 is made up of 16 amino acids. Germline V lookup: CDR1 SGHRS, CDR2 YFSETQ.

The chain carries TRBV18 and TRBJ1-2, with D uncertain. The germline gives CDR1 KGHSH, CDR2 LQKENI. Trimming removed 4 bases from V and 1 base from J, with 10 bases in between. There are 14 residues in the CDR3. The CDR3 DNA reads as TGTGCCAGCTCACGACCGGACGGTAACTATGGCTACACCTTC. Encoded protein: CASSRPDGNYGYTF.

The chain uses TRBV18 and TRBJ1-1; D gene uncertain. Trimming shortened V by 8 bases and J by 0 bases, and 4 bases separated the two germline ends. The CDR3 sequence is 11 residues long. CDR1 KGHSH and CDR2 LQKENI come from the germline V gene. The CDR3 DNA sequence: TGTGCCAGCCGGTTGAACACTGAAGCTTTCTTT. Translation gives CASRLNTEAFF.

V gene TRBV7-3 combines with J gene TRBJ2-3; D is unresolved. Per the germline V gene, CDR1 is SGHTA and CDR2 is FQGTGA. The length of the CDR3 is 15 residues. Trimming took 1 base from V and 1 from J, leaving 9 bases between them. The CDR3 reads CASSLMVSGTDTQYF. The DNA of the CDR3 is TGTGCCAGCAGCTTAATGGTGAGCGGCACAGATACGCAGTATTTT.